A selection of T cell receptor beta chains follows, all from one sample in a study of chemoradiotherapy in HPV16-positive cancers. Produced via immunoSEQ multiplex PCR; TCRdb's table is partial and in-frame only. The sample yields fewer than 25,000 clones, just under 75% seen once. This sample was taken from a patient who underwent chemoradiotherapy. Receptors originate from a human donor with HPV-associated anogenital cancer. CDR3s include the opening cysteine and the closing phenylalanine or tryptophan. A D gene is named only where the DNA matches it firmly. Rows give clone size only sometimes, using once, few, many, or a class for an expanded clone.

size | J | V | D | length | DNA | CDR3
. | TRBJ2-1 | TRBV4-3 | . | 15 | TGCGCCAGCAGCCAAGATGGAACGGGAAAGAATGAGCAGTTCTTC | CASSQDGTGKNEQFF
. | TRBJ1-1 | TRBV6-6 | . | 12 | TGTGCCAGCAGCAGGGTGTCGACAGAAGCTTTCTTT | CASSRVSTEAFF
few | TRBJ2-3 | TRBV7-2 | TRBD1 | 16 | TGTGCCAGCAGCTGGGGACAGGGAGGGTTGGCGGATACGCAGTATTTT | CASSWGQGGLADTQYF
. | TRBJ1-1 | TRBV28 | TRBD1 | 11 | TGTGCCAGCAAGCGGACAGGGGAGGCTTTCTTT | CASKRTGEAFF
. | TRBJ1-1 | TRBV5-6 | . | 15 | TGTGCCAGCAGCTTTGGAAGGGCCTTGAACACTGAAGCTTTCTTT | CASSFGRALNTEAFF
. | TRBJ1-6 | TRBV14 | . | 15 | TGTGCCAGCAGCCAACTGACATGGAATAATTCACCCCTCCACTTT | CASSQLTWNNSPLHF
. | TRBJ2-1 | TRBV7-6 | . | 16 | TGTGCCAGCAGCTTAGCGGGGCAGGGGCCCTACAATGAGCAGTTCTTC | CASSLAGQGPYNEQFF
. | TRBJ2-6 | TRBV2 | . | 19 | TGTGCCAGCAGTGAAGCTATCTTTTACAGCGACTCTGGGGCCAACGTCCTGACTTTC | CASSEAIFYSDSGANVLTF
few | TRBJ2-3 | TRBV25-1 | . | 12 | TGTGCCAGCAGTGGGGACCCTAGGACGCAGTATTTT | CASSGDPRTQYF
. | TRBJ1-5 | TRBV7-3 | . | 13 | TGTGCCAGCAGCTTAACAGGGGACCAGCCCCAGCATTTT | CASSLTGDQPQHF
. | TRBJ2-1 | TRBV11-2 | TRBD2 | 15 | TGTGCCAGCAGCGTTGATAGCGGGAGTTACAATGAGCAGTTCTTC | CASSVDSGSYNEQFF
once | TRBJ1-2 | TRBV7-9 | . | 15 | TGTGCCAGCAGCTTAGGGGACAACTATTCTTCTGGCTACACCTTC | CASSLGDNYSSGYTF
once | TRBJ1-4 | TRBV5-4 | TRBD1 | 16 | TGTGCCAGCAGCCTAGCAGGGGGCCGGACTAATGAAAAACTGTTTTTT | CASSLAGGRTNEKLFF
. | TRBJ2-5 | TRBV7-3 | . | 12 | TGTGCCAGCAGCAACGAAGGGGAGACCCAGTACTTC | CASSNEGETQYF
few | TRBJ1-1 | TRBV29-1 | . | 13 | TGCAGCGTGGGCCGGGACGTGGGGACTGAAGCTTTCTTT | CSVGRDVGTEAFF
. | TRBJ1-2 | TRBV5-4 | . | 15 | TGTGCCAGCAGTTCCAAGGTGGAGGATACGAAGGGCTACACCTTC | CASSSKVEDTKGYTF
. | TRBJ2-1 | TRBV19 | TRBD2 | 15 | TGTGCCAGTAGTACCCTTAGCGGGAGTACCTATGAGCAGTTCTTC | CASSTLSGSTYEQFF
. | TRBJ2-7 | TRBV7-9 | . | 17 | TGTGCCAGCAGCTCCCGAGGGGGTAGCGGAGGGCGCTACGAGCAGTACTTC | CASSSRGGSGGRYEQYF
. | TRBJ2-3 | TRBV9 | . | 15 | TGTGCCAGCAGCGTAGCTCTTCGGAGCACAGATACGCAGTATTTT | CASSVALRSTDTQYF
. | TRBJ2-7 | TRBV25-1 | TRBD2 | 14 | TGTGCCAGCAGTGATTGGCGGGGGGCCTACGAGCAGTACTTC | CASSDWRGAYEQYF
. | TRBJ1-4 | TRBV15 | . | 17 | TGTGCCACCAGCAGACCAACAGGGACTCGGGATAATGAAAAACTGTTTTTT | CATSRPTGTRDNEKLFF
. | TRBJ2-7 | TRBV10-3 | TRBD2 | 13 | TGTGCCACCCAAGCGGGAGGGCGTGACGAGCAGTACTTC | CATQAGGRDEQYF
once | TRBJ2-1 | TRBV14 | TRBD1 | 15 | TGTGCCAGCAGCCCGGACAGGGGGCTCTACAATGAGCAGTTCTTC | CASSPDRGLYNEQFF
. | TRBJ1-1 | TRBV5-6 | TRBD1 | 15 | TGTGCCAGCAGCCAATGGACAGGGTGGAATCCTGAAGCTTTCTTT | CASSQWTGWNPEAFF
once | TRBJ2-5 | TRBV7-2 | . | 14 | TGTGCCAGCAGCCGGGACTCCACGTTAGAGACCCAGTACTTC | CASSRDSTLETQYF
. | TRBJ2-3 | TRBV4-2 | . | 13 | TGTGCCAGCAGCCGGGGGACCTGGGATACGCAGTATTTT | CASSRGTWDTQYF
few | TRBJ1-1 | TRBV19 | . | 14 | TGTGCCAGTAGTATAGGTGGGACCTACACTGAAGCTTTCTTT | CASSIGGTYTEAFF
. | TRBJ2-2 | TRBV7-2 | TRBD1 | 15 | TGTGCCAGCAGCTTGGGACAGGGGTACACCGGGGAGCTGTTTTTT | CASSLGQGYTGELFF
. | TRBJ2-2 | TRBV2 | . | 13 | TGTGCCAGCAGACAGACGAACACCGGGGAGCTGTTTTTT | CASRQTNTGELFF
few | TRBJ1-6 | TRBV6-1 | . | 15 | TGTGCCAGCAGTGAAGGGCAGGGTGGGCGTTCACCCCTCCACTTT | CASSEGQGGRSPLHF
. | TRBJ1-5 | TRBV28 | . | 17 | TGTGCCAGCAAAGGAAACCAAAGGCTGGGTAGCAATCAGCCCCAGCATTTT | CASKGNQRLGSNQPQHF
few | TRBJ1-1 | TRBV7-9 | . | 13 | TGTGCCAGCAGCCACGGACAGTACACTGAAGCTTTCTTT | CASSHGQYTEAFF
. | TRBJ1-1 | TRBV7-8 | . | 13 | TGTGCCAGCAGCCTCCAGGGATGGGCTGAAGCTTTCTTT | CASSLQGWAEAFF
. | TRBJ2-1 | TRBV7-2 | TRBD2 | 17 | TGTGCCAGCAGCTTACGCCCGGGAGGGAGCTCCTACAATGAGCAGTTCTTC | CASSLRPGGSSYNEQFF
few | TRBJ1-2 | TRBV19 | . | 11 | TGTGCCAGTACAAGGGGGGATGGCTACACCTTC | CASTRGDGYTF
. | TRBJ1-6 | TRBV28 | . | 15 | TGTGCCAGCAGTTTTCGGGGGTCCTATAATTCACCCCTCCACTTT | CASSFRGSYNSPLHF
. | TRBJ1-1 | TRBV19 | TRBD1 | 15 | TGTGCCAGTAGTATAGTCAGGGGGATCCTCACTGAAGCTTTCTTT | CASSIVRGILTEAFF